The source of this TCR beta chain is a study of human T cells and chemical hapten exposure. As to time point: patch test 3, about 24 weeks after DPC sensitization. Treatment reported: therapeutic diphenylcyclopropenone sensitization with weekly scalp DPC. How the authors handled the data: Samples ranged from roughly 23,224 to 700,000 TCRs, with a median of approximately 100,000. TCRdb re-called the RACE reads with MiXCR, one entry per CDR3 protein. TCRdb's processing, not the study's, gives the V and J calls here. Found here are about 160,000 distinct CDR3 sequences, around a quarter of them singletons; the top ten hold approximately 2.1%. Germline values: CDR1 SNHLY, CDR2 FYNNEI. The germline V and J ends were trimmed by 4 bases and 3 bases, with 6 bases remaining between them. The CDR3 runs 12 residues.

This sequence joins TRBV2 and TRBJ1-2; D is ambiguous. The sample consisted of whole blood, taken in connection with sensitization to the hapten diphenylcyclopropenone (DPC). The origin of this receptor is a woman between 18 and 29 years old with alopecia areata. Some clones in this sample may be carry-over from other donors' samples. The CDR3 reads CASSGVYYGYTF. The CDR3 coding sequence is TGTGCCAGCAGTGGGGTATACTATGGCTACACCTTC.